This entry lists 26 T cell receptor beta chains sequenced from one sample in a study of blood T cell repertoires in COVID-19. Measured with immunoSEQ multiplex PCR; TCRdb has only the in-frame clones, and not every one. This table holds tens of thousands of clones, less than 95% found once. Sample: peripheral blood. These receptors all stem from a woman between 40 and 50 years old with active COVID-19.

As to this clone: At one boundary the junction diverges from the germline segment, which might be a read error. The CDR3, as DNA: TGTGCCAGCAGCCCGATGGCGGGGACAGAGATCCAGTACTTC. As protein: CASSPMAGTEIQYF. The V call is TRBV5-4, the J call TRBJ2-5, with D tentatively TRBD1 (7 bases). The CDR3 has 14 residues. The germline CDR1 and CDR2 sequences are SGHNT and YYREEE (reference sequence).

In nucleotides, the CDR3 is TGTGCCAGCAGTGAATTTGGGCAGGGAGGAGATACGCAGTATTTT. It is translated as CASSEFGQGGDTQYF. The V and J genes are TRBV6-1 and TRBJ2-3, with D tentatively TRBD2 (6 bases). CDR3 length equals 15 residues. Germline V gene lookup returns CDR1 MNHNS and CDR2 SASEGT. The ends were cut back, 2 bases at V and 5 bases at J, with 14 bases in the middle.

This chain uses TRBV19 with TRBJ2-6; 11 positions match TRBD1. The CDR3 contains 19 residues. Germline V gene data show CDR1 as LNHDA and CDR2 as SQIVND (reference sequence). With 2 bases clipped from V and 0 bases from J, the junction kept 6 bases outside the gene matches. CDR3 in amino acids: CASSIRTGGASSGANVLTF. CDR3 coding DNA: TGTGCCAGTAGTATAAGGACAGGGGGCGCGAGCTCTGGGGCCAACGTCCTGACTTTC.

The chain uses TRBV11-2 and TRBJ1-2; no firm D call. The V end lost 0 bases, the J end lost 8 bases, and 10 bases lay between the germline ends. CDR1 is SGHAT and CDR2 is FQNNGV in the germline V gene. The CDR3 spans 13 residues. The CDR3 spells CASSLDPIQGYTF. CDR3 bases: TGTGCCAGCAGCTTAGATCCCATTCAAGGCTACACCTTC.

This chain connects TRBV19 to TRBJ2-7, with D possibly being TRBD1 (6 bases). Germline CDR1 LNHDA, CDR2 SQIVND (reference sequence). Trimming stripped 8 bases from V and 5 bases from J, with 22 bases between. This CDR3 is built from 15 residues. CDR3 sequence (DNA): TGTGCCAGTGCGTCAAGAACAGGGTCTTCCGACGAGCAGTACTTC. It codes for CASASRTGSSDEQYF.

This chain connects TRBV2 to TRBJ2-3; perhaps TRBD2 as D (6 bases). V was pared by 6 bases and J by 11 bases, with 12 bases between. CDR1 and CDR2 (germline): SNHLY, FYNNEI. CDR3 size: 11 residues. The CDR3 sequence is CASSGGRVQYF. The CDR3 DNA reads as TGTGCCAGCAGCGGGGGTAGAGTGCAGTATTTT. The full variable domain, its missing parts supplied by reference TRBV2 and TRBJ2-3, is EPEVTQTPSHQVTQMGQEVILRCVPISNHLYFYWYRQILGQKVEFLVSFYNNEISEKSEIFDDQFSVERPDGSNFTLKIRSTKLEDSAMYFCASSGGRVQYFGPGTRLTVL.

The gene calls are TRBV6-6 and TRBJ2-2; TRBD1 matches at 8 bases. The CDR3 length is 13 residues. Losses at the gene ends were 6 bases for V and 7 bases for J; bases not matched to a gene: 4. From germline, CDR1 is MNHNY and CDR2 SVGAGI (reference sequence). The CDR3 loop is CASRQGGSGELFF. In nucleotides, the CDR3 is TGTGCCAGCAGACAGGGGGGAAGCGGGGAGCTGTTTTTT.

This chain joins TRBV28 and TRBJ2-3; 10 nucleotides line up with TRBD1. The CDR3 is made up of 15 amino acids. From germline, CDR1 is MDHEN and CDR2 SYDVKM. Trimming removed 7 bases from V and 4 bases from J; junction bases left unmatched: 8. CDR3 nucleotide sequence: TGTGCCAGCAACCTCCCCGGGACAGGGGCAGATACGCAGTATTTT. Protein product: CASNLPGTGADTQYF.

The gene calls are TRBV6-2 or TRBV6-3 and TRBJ2-3; 9 positions match TRBD2. The V gene end was trimmed by 6 bases and the J gene end by 4 bases; junction bases not matched to a gene: 8. Germline assignment: CDR1 MNHEY and CDR2 SVGEGT. The CDR3 consists of 15 residues. The CDR3 DNA sequence: TGTGCCAGCAGCTTGGCGGGGGGGTCCGCAGATACGCAGTATTTT. It specifies CASSLAGGSADTQYF.

V gene TRBV3-1 (or the pseudogene TRBV3-2) combines with J gene TRBJ2-3; 9 bases map to TRBD2. Germline values: CDR1 LGHDT, CDR2 YNNKEL (reference sequence). This CDR3 region has 17 residues. After removal of 4 bases from V and 2 bases from J, the junction contained 10 bases not matched to a gene. DNA of the CDR3: TGTGCCAGCAGCCGAATCATCGGGACTAGCCCCACAGATACGCAGTATTTT. Its protein product is CASSRIIGTSPTDTQYF.

The chain links TRBV15 to TRBJ1-1; TRBD1 aligns across 9 bases. CDR1 and CDR2 (germline): LNHNV, YYDKDF (reference sequence). The CDR3 length is 14 residues. J lost 6 bases, V lost 2 bases, and 4 bases had no gene match. The CDR3 DNA follows: TGTGCCACCAGCAGACGGACAGGGGTCCCTGAAGCTTTCTTT. Protein product: CATSRRTGVPEAFF.

J is TRBJ1-2 and V is TRBV2, with TRBD1 identical over 8 bases. Germline assignment: CDR1 SNHLY and CDR2 FYNNEI. J lost 4 bases, V lost 6 bases, and 16 bases had no gene match. CDR3 length: 17 amino acids. As DNA, the CDR3 is TGTGCCAGCAGCGAACTTCCCGGGACAGGTTTTAGCTATGGCTACACCTTC. This sequence encodes CASSELPGTGFSYGYTF.

This chain's CDR3 is CASSSGRGGPDLYEQYF. The CDR3, as DNA: TGTGCCAGCAGCTCGGGTCGGGGGGGGCCAGACCTCTACGAGCAGTACTTC. The chain combines TRBV11-2 with TRBJ2-7, with 8 bases that match TRBD2. CDR1 is SGHAT, CDR2 FQNNGV, per germline. This CDR3 comprises 17 residues. V trimming: 4 bases; J trimming: 3 bases; junction bases outside the gene matches: 14.

The chain has TRBV30 and TRBJ2-3; D perhaps matches TRBD2 (6 bases). The CDR3 totals 14 residues. Germline V CDR1 and CDR2: GTSNPN, SVGIG (reference sequence). The V gene lost 5 bases and the J gene lost 0 bases, with 12 bases spanning the gap. CDR3 residues: CAWGAGTSTDTQYF. As DNA, the CDR3 is TGTGCCTGGGGGGCGGGAACTAGCACAGATACGCAGTATTTT.

The rearrangement links TRBV19 to TRBJ1-2; weak D call: TRBD1 (6 bases). Germline V CDR1 and CDR2: LNHDA, SQIVND (reference sequence). Trimming took off 6 bases at V and 0 bases at J, with 11 bases between the two ends. The CDR3 sequence is 14 residues long. Written as DNA, the CDR3 is TGTGCCAGTAGACCGTGGACAGCTAACTATGGCTACACCTTC. This gives the protein CASRPWTANYGYTF.

V is TRBV4-2 and J is TRBJ1-1; D gene ambiguous. This CDR3 region has 15 residues. CDR1 and CDR2 from the germline V gene are LGHNA and YNFKEQ. The ends were cut back, 3 bases at V and 0 bases at J, with 11 bases in the middle. The DNA for the CDR3 is TGTGCCAGCAGCCATGGCGGGCCCATGAACACTGAAGCTTTCTTT. This sequence encodes CASSHGGPMNTEAFF.

This clone was seen once. The CDR3 DNA is TGTGCCAGTAGTATCCGACACAAAAACACTGAAGCTTTCTTT. Its translation: CASSIRHKNTEAFF. The rearrangement uses TRBV19 and TRBJ1-1; D is uncertain. This CDR3 region has 14 residues. V was clipped by 3 bases and J by 2 bases, with 10 bases between them. CDR1 and CDR2 (germline): LNHDA, SQIVND (reference sequence).

V gene TRBV20-1 combines with J gene TRBJ2-3; 10 nucleotides match TRBD2. The germline V gene has CDR1 DFQATT and CDR2 SNEGSKA (reference sequence). The junction had 4 bases not matched to a gene; V was cut back by 3 bases and J by 1 base. The CDR3 is 15 amino acids. The CDR3 sequence is CSASYGTSGTDTQYF. The CDR3 region has the DNA TGCAGTGCTAGTTATGGGACTAGCGGCACAGATACGCAGTATTTT.

The J gene is TRBJ1-6, the V gene TRBV7-9; possible D gene TRBD1, 6 bases. Germline-derived CDR1 and CDR2 are SEHNR and FQNEAQ (reference sequence). This CDR3 contains 15 residues. Trimming pared 7 bases from V and 5 bases from J, leaving 15 bases between. CDR3 amino acids: CASTFDRIDNSPLHF. CDR3 nucleotides: TGTGCCAGCACCTTTGACAGGATAGATAATTCACCCCTCCACTTT.

This clone was found once. The chain recombines TRBV19 with TRBJ1-1; D gene uncertain. CDR1 is LNHDA and CDR2 is SQIVND in the germline V gene (reference sequence). V was trimmed by 8 bases and J by 10 bases, leaving 20 bases between them. The CDR3 spans 13 residues. The CDR3 sequence is CASGRDGESAAFF. CDR3 bases: TGTGCCAGTGGAAGAGATGGGGAGTCTGCAGCTTTCTTT.

This chain links TRBV3-1 (or the pseudogene TRBV3-2) with TRBJ2-5; 8 bases fit TRBD2. Germline CDR1 reads LGHDT; CDR2 reads YNNKEL (reference sequence). The J segment lost 4 bases and the V segment lost 1 base, leaving 8 bases of the junction unmatched. The CDR3 is 16 amino acids. The CDR3 DNA follows: TGTGCCAGCAGCCAAGGGGCTAGCGGGTTAGGAGAGACCCAGTACTTC. It specifies CASSQGASGLGETQYF.

V usage is TRBV6-6 and J usage is TRBJ1-4, with 9 positions matching TRBD1. Germline loops: CDR1 MNHNY, CDR2 SVGAGI (reference sequence). V was pared by 6 bases and J by 7 bases, with 12 bases of the junction left unmatched. The CDR3 contains 16 residues. In DNA form, the CDR3 reads TGTGCCAGCAGCACCCCTGGGACAGGGATAGGTGAAAAACTGTTTTTT. Amino acids: CASSTPGTGIGEKLFF.

Written as DNA, the CDR3 is TGTGCCAGCAGTCCGCGACAGGGCGCTGAAGCTTTCTTT. Protein sequence: CASSPRQGAEAFF. V gene TRBV12-3 or TRBV12-4 combines with J gene TRBJ1-1, with 7 bases aligning to TRBD1. V trimming: 5 bases; J trimming: 6 bases; junction bases outside the gene matches: 6. This CDR3 spans 13 amino acids.

This chain connects TRBV27 to TRBJ2-7, with TRBD1 matching 9 bases. The CDR3 covers 12 residues. In germline, CDR1 is MNHEY, CDR2 SMNVEV (reference sequence). Trimming cost V 8 bases and J 2 bases; bases outside gene matches: 1. This CDR3 reads CASRTGAYEQYF. The DNA of the CDR3 is TGTGCCAGCCGGACAGGGGCCTACGAGCAGTACTTC.

The gene calls are TRBV15 and TRBJ1-4; 9 bases are a match to TRBD1. With V trimmed by 5 bases and J by 5 bases, 6 bases remained unmatched. The length of the CDR3 is 15 residues. Germline loops: CDR1 LNHNV, CDR2 YYDKDF (reference sequence). The DNA of the CDR3 is TGTGCCACCAGCGGGGACAGGGTCAGGAATGAAAAACTGTTTTTT. It yields the protein CATSGDRVRNEKLFF. Full variable domain (missing parts from reference TRBV15 and TRBJ1-4): DAMVIQNPRYQVTQFGKPVTLSCSQTLNHNVMYWYQQKSSQAPKLLFHYYDKDFNNEADTPDNFQSRRPNTSFCFLDIRSPGLGDTAMYLCATSGDRVRNEKLFFGSGTQLSVL.

The chain recombines TRBV7-2 with TRBJ2-3; D is perhaps TRBD1 (6 bases). This CDR3 contains 15 residues. The germline V gene encodes CDR1 SGHTA and CDR2 FQGNSA. Trimming cost V 1 base and J 1 base, with 9 bases left between them. The CDR3 loop reads CASSLDPGGTDTQYF. CDR3 DNA sequence: TGTGCCAGCAGCTTAGATCCAGGGGGCACAGATACGCAGTATTTT.